The T cell receptor (beta chain) described here comes from a study of shared clonotypes between healthy human individuals. Sequenced by immunoSEQ multiplex PCR; TCRdb stores in-frame clones only, minus some. The table shows 450,000 to 600,000 clones, with 75% to 85% occurring only once. Trimming cost V 8 bases and J 4 bases, with 9 bases left between them. Germline loops: CDR1 MNHNS, CDR2 SASEGT. The CDR3 sequence is 12 residues long. The rearrangement uses TRBV6-1 and TRBJ1-5; D remains ambiguous. The sequence came from a middle-aged woman in good health. Some clones in this sample may be carry-over from other donors' samples. Sequenced sample: PBMCs. The CDR3 nucleotides read TGTGCCAGCGGGTTACCGAATCAGCCCCAGCATTTT. Its translation is CASGLPNQPQHF.